Sequencing of this TCR beta chain was carried out in a study of T-cell memory formation after mild COVID-19. V lost 4 bases, J lost 3 bases, and 10 bases lay in between. The CDR3 sequence is 13 residues long. Germline V gives CDR1 SGHRS, CDR2 YFSETQ. TCRdb reanalysed the 5' RACE reads using MiXCR and keeps one entry per CDR3 protein. The table includes hundreds of thousands of distinct CDR3 sequences, around 15% detected once. The sequence was collected from a man between 18 and 29 years old who had mild COVID-19 (a few samples of this study predate the infection). Cell type and time point are not known. Sequenced input: PBMCs or a T cell subset sorted from them (not recorded which). V and J are TRBV5-1 and TRBJ1-1; D remains ambiguous. In DNA form, the CDR3 reads TGCGCCAGCAGCCAATCCACAGACACTGAAGCTTTCTTT. Its protein product is CASSQSTDTEAFF.